What follows describes a single TCR beta chain. No antigen is known for it. Assay: immunoSEQ multiplex PCR; the TCRdb copy retains only in-frame clones and omits some. The table includes 75,000 to 85,000 clones, approximately 91% detected once. The data belong to a study of cytomegalovirus exposure and HLA in healthy donors. Study outcomes and limitations: Reported results showed that the classifier diagnosed cytomegalovirus status with high specificity and sensitivity. Testing in vitro showed three CMV-associated chains specific for CMV antigens.

Germline-derived CDR1 and CDR2 are LNHDA and SQIVND (reference sequence). This CDR3 contains 12 residues. Unmatched junction bases numbered 7, after V lost 8 bases and J lost 6 bases. The receptor's source is a man younger than 40 in good health and CMV-seronegative. The chain employs TRBV19 and TRBJ2-7; the match to TRBD2 covers 7 bases. Input material: PBMCs. CDR3 bases: TGTGCCAGTGGTCTATCGGGGGGCGAGCAGTACTTC. This codes for CASGLSGGEQYF.